This passage covers 21 T cell receptor beta chains from one sample sequenced in a study of T cells expressing NK-cell markers (dated by TCRdb to 2018 to 2020). The library was prepared using 5' RACE. TCRdb lists the instrument as Illumina HiSeq 2000. TCRdb reprocessed the sequencing reads and holds a single record per CDR3 protein sequence, with no DNA. The sample's table lists a count of roughly 420,000 distinct CDR3 sequences. Together, the top ten hold 7.3% of the sample. Source material: blood T cells: a sorted CD56 or NKG2C T cell subset, CD4+ or CD8+ T cells, or bulk PBMC T cells (not recorded which). These TCRs come from a woman between 18 and 69 years old in good health.

V and J are TRBV29-1 and TRBJ2-3; without DNA, the TCRdb call of TRBD1 cannot be checked. Germline V gives CDR1 SQVTM, CDR2 ANQGSEA. The CDR3 totals 17 residues. The CDR3 spells CSVEDVGDSPSTDTQYF.

This sequence joins TRBV18 and TRBJ2-1; the D call of TRBD2 rests on TCRdb alone, since no DNA is present to check it. Germline CDR1 KGHSH, CDR2 LQKENI. CDR3 length: 14 amino acids. The CDR3 sequence: CASTTSGRVNEQFF.

V usage is TRBV20-1 and J usage is TRBJ1-2; TCRdb outputs TRBD1, but without DNA this stays unchecked. Germline assignment: CDR1 DFQATT and CDR2 SNEGSKA (reference sequence). There are 14 residues in the CDR3. The CDR3 sequence is CSAPRDTLTYGYTF.

The chain carries TRBV5-6 and TRBJ2-3. CDR1 is SGHDT, CDR2 YYEEEE, per germline. CDR3 size: 14 residues. CDR3 sequence reads: CASSLGDTTDTQYF.

The gene calls are TRBV12-3 or TRBV12-4 and TRBJ1-6; TCRdb gives TRBD1 as the D gene, but with no DNA this cannot be confirmed. The CDR3 runs 14 residues. This CDR3 is CASSYAGGNSPLHF.

This chain joins TRBV24-1 and TRBJ2-2; TCRdb selects TRBD1, and the lack of DNA leaves this call unchecked. In germline, CDR1 is KGHDR, CDR2 SFDVKD. The CDR3 has 14 residues. CDR3 protein: CATAKGANTGELFF.

This chain connects TRBV7-9 to TRBJ1-1; TCRdb reports TRBD1, a call that lacks DNA to check it against. The CDR3 consists of 14 residues. CDR1 is SEHNR, CDR2 FQNEAQ, per germline (reference sequence). CDR3: CASSLVQGLAEAFF.

The rearrangement uses TRBV29-1 and TRBJ2-1; absent DNA, TCRdb's TRBD2 call cannot be checked. Germline V gene data show CDR1 as SQVTM and CDR2 as ANQGSEA. The CDR3 totals 16 residues. CDR3 amino acids: CSVEDLGFQRNNEQFF.

V gene TRBV12-3 or TRBV12-4 combines with J gene TRBJ2-3; without DNA, the TCRdb call of TRBD1 cannot be checked. This CDR3 has 14 residues. The CDR3 here is CASSLRQTTDTQYF.

The chain combines TRBV12-3 or TRBV12-4 with TRBJ1-6. This CDR3 has 12 amino acids. CDR3 amino acids: CASSPTNSPLHF.

V is TRBV20-1 and J is TRBJ2-3; no DNA is available, so the TRBD2 call from TCRdb remains unchecked. The germline V gene has CDR1 DFQATT and CDR2 SNEGSKA (reference sequence). The CDR3 contains 15 residues. CDR3 protein: CSARERRGSTDTQYF.

The rearrangement uses TRBV30 and TRBJ1-2; without DNA, the TCRdb call of TRBD1 cannot be checked. The CDR3 has 13 residues. Per the germline V gene, CDR1 is GTSNPN and CDR2 is SVGIG (reference sequence). The CDR3 reads CASTLTTGYGYTF. The full variable domain, in which reference TRBV30 and TRBJ1-2 provide the parts outside the CDR3, is SQTIHQWPATLVQPVGSPLSLECTVEGTSNPNLYWYRQAAGRGLQLLFYSVGIGQISSEVPQNLSASRPQDRQFILSSKKLLLSDSGFYLCASTLTTGYGYTFGSGTRLTVV.

This chain connects TRBV10-1 to TRBJ1-2; the D call of TRBD1 rests on TCRdb alone, since no DNA is present to check it. Per germline, CDR1 WNHNN and CDR2 SYGVQD (reference sequence). This CDR3 contains 13 residues. CDR3 amino acids: CASSDPAGDGYTF.

This rearrangement joins TRBV20-1 to TRBJ2-1. The CDR3 consists of 13 residues. Germline CDR1 reads DFQATT; CDR2 reads SNEGSKA (reference sequence). CDR3 sequence reads: CSAVATSLNEQFF.

The chain joins TRBV20-1 to TRBJ2-2; the D call from TCRdb, TRBD2, cannot be confirmed without DNA. Germline values: CDR1 DFQATT, CDR2 SNEGSKA (reference sequence). The CDR3 is 14 residues long. CDR3 in amino acids: CSARRRGNTGELFF.

V and J are TRBV7-3 and TRBJ1-1. Germline V gene lookup returns CDR1 SGHTA and CDR2 FQGTGA. The CDR3 runs 14 residues. The CDR3 sequence: CASSLNGGNTEAFF.

The chain combines TRBV7-6 with TRBJ2-3; TCRdb reports TRBD1, a call that lacks DNA to check it against. The CDR3 is 17 residues long. The germline V gene encodes CDR1 SGHVS and CDR2 FNYEAQ. The CDR3 here is CASSSRLRGEHTDTQYF.

The CDR3 here is CSANVKGNTGELFF. This chain uses TRBV20-1 with TRBJ2-2. CDR1 is DFQATT and CDR2 is SNEGSKA in the germline V gene (reference sequence). This CDR3 is 14 amino acids long.

CDR3 region: CASSMDRVGETQYF. The V and J genes are TRBV12-3 or TRBV12-4 and TRBJ2-5; no DNA is available, so the TRBD1 call from TCRdb remains unchecked. The CDR3 length is 14 residues.

The V gene is TRBV10-3, the J gene TRBJ2-1; the D gene TCRdb calls, TRBD2, cannot be checked with no DNA. The CDR3 loop spans 14 amino acids. From germline, CDR1 is ENHRY and CDR2 SYGVKD. CDR3 loop: CAISSGTSTNEQFF.

The gene calls are TRBV2 and TRBJ2-1; absent DNA, TCRdb's TRBD1 call cannot be checked. Germline V gene sequence: CDR1 SNHLY, CDR2 FYNNEI. This CDR3 is 14 amino acids long. CDR3 residues: CASTDPGQYNEQFF.